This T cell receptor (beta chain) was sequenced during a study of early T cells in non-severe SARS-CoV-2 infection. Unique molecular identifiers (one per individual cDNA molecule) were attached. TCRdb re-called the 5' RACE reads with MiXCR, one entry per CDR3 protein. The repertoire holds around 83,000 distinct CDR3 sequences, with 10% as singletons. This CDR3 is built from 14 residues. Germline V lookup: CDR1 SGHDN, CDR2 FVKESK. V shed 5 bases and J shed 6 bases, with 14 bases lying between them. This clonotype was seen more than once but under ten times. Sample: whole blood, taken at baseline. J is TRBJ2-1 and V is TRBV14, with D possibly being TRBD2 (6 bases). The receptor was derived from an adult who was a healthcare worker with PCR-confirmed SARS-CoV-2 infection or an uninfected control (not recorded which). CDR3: CASSFQRRGNEQFF. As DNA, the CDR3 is TGTGCCAGCAGCTTTCAGCGGCGGGGCAATGAGCAGTTCTTC.